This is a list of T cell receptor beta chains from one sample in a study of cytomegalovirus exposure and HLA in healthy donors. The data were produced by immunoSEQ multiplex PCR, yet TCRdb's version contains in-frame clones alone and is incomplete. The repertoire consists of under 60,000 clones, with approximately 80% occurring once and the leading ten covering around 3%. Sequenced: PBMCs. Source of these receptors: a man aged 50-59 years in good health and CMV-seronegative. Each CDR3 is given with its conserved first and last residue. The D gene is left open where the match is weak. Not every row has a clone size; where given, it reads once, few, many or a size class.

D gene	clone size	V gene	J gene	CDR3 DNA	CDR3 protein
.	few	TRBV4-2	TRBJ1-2	TGTGCCAGCAGCCAAGAACGAACAGGCGACTATGGCTACACCTTC	CASSQERTGDYGYTF
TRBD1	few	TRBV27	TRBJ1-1	TGTGCCAGCAGAGCTACAGGGGGAACTGAAGCTTTCTTT	CASRATGGTEAFF
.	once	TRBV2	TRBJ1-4	TGTGCCAGCAGTGAAGAGGTTGGAGCTTTTAATGAAAAACTGTTTTTT	CASSEEVGAFNEKLFF
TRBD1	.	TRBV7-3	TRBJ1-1	TGTGCCAGCAGCGCGACAGGGGTTCCGGGCACTGAAGCTTTCTTT	CASSATGVPGTEAFF
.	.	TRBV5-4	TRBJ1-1	TGTGCCAGCAGATCAACAGGTTGGAACACTGAAGCTTTCTTT	CASRSTGWNTEAFF
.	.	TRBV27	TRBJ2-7	TGTGCCAGCAGTTTGGCCGGGATCCCGTCCGTCTACGAGCAGTACTTC	CASSLAGIPSVYEQYF
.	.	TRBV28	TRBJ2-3	TGTGCCAGCCGTAGGGGGGGGCTGGGCACAGATACGCAGTATTTT	CASRRGGLGTDTQYF
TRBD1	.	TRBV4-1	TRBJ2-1	TGCGCCAGCAGCCAGAAAGTGCCGGGACAGGGGGCTAATGAGCAGTTCTTC	CASSQKVPGQGANEQFF
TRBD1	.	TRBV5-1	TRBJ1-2	TGCGCCAGCAGCTTGATTTCACAGGGGGCTGGCGGCTACACCTTC	CASSLISQGAGGYTF
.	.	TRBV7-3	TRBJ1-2	TGTGCCAGCAGCTCAGACAGTCGCTACTACACCTTC	CASSSDSRYYTF
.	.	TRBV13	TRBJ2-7	TGTGCCAGCAGCTTACGGGTCTCCTACGAGCAGTACTTC	CASSLRVSYEQYF
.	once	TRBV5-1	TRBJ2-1	TGCGCCAGCAGCTTGGGACCAGGGGTGTACAATGAGCAGTTCTTC	CASSLGPGVYNEQFF
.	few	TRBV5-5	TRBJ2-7	TGTGCCAGCAGCTTGGACAGGAGTCTCTACGAGCAGTACTTC	CASSLDRSLYEQYF
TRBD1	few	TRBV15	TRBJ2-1	TGTGCCACCAGCAACGGGACAGGGGGGTACAATGAGCAGTTCTTC	CATSNGTGGYNEQFF
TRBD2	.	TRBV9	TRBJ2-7	TGTGCCAGCAGCGTAGCTGGGGGGGGAGGGTACGAGCAGTACTTC	CASSVAGGGGYEQYF
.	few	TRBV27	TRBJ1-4	TGTGCCAGCAGTTTAGGGGCAGGCCGAAATGAAAAACTGTTTTTT	CASSLGAGRNEKLFF
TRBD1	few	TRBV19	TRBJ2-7	TGTGCCAGTAGTATGACAGGGCAAACCTCCTACGAGCAGTACTTC	CASSMTGQTSYEQYF
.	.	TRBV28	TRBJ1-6	TGTGCCAGCAGTCCCACTAGGGGCGCAGGGGATTCACCCCTCCACTTT	CASSPTRGAGDSPLHF
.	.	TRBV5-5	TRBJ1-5	TGTGCCAGCAGCTTCACCAGCGACAGTAGCAATCAGCCCCAGCATTTT	CASSFTSDSSNQPQHF
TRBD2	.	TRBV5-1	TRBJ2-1	TGCGCCAGCAGCCAAGGGACTAGCGGGGGGGTAAATGAGCAGTTCTTC	CASSQGTSGGVNEQFF
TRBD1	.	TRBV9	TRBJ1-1	TGTGCCAGCAGCGGAGCGTACAGGGGGAACACTGAAGCTTTCTTT	CASSGAYRGNTEAFF
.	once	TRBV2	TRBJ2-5	TGTGCCAGCACTTCGAGGCTTTTCGGTGAGACCCAGTACTTC	CASTSRLFGETQYF
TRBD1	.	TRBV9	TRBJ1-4	TGTGCCAGCAGCGCCACCCCGACAGGGGAGAGTGAAAAACTGTTTTTT	CASSATPTGESEKLFF
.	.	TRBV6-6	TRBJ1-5	TGTGCCAGTACCCGGGACACCCAAAATCAGCCCCAGCATTTT	CASTRDTQNQPQHF
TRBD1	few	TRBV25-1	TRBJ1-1	TGTGCCAGCACCCTAGGGACAGGGGGACCGAACACTGAAGCTTTCTTT	CASTLGTGGPNTEAFF
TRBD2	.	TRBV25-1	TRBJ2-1	TGTGCCAGCAGTGGGCTTGGGGGGACTAGACAATACAATGAGCAGTTCTTC	CASSGLGGTRQYNEQFF
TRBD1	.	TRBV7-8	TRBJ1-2	TGTGCCAGCAGCTCTGGGACAGGGGAGGGCTACACCTTC	CASSSGTGEGYTF
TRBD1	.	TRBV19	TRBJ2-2	TGTGCCAGTAGACCACCAACAGGGGCTGGATACACCGGGGAGCTGTTTTTT	CASRPPTGAGYTGELFF
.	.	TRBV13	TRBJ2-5	TGTGCCAGCAGCGTCAGGACAGTTGAGACCCAGTACTTC	CASSVRTVETQYF
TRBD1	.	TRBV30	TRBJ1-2	TGTGCCTGGAGTGTAGTATCGGGACAGGGAGGCTACACCTTC	CAWSVVSGQGGYTF
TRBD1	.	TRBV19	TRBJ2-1	TGTGCCAGTATCGCTGGGACAGGGGGAAGCTCCTACAATGAGCAGTTCTTC	CASIAGTGGSSYNEQFF
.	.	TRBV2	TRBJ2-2	TGTGCCAGCAGTGAATTGGGTGGAGACACCGGGGAGCTGTTTTTT	CASSELGGDTGELFF
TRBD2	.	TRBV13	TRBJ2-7	TGTGCCAGCAGCTTAGGACACAGCGGTCGGGAGGAGTACTTC	CASSLGHSGREEYF
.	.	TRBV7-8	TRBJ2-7	TGTGCCAGCAGCTTAGCGTCGGGCGAGCAGTACTTC	CASSLASGEQYF
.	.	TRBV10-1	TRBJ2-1	TGCGCCAGCGAGACTCTAGGTGGAGCCGCTTCCTACAATGAGCAGTTCTTC	CASETLGGAASYNEQFF
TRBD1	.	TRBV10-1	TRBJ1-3	TGCGCCAGCAGTGCAGGGGGGCTTGGAAACACCATATATTTT	CASSAGGLGNTIYF
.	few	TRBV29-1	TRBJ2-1	TGCAGCGTTGCCCCTGATGTAGAAATTAACCTCCCTGGTGAGCAGTTCTTC	CSVAPDVEINLPGEQFF
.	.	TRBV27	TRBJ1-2	TGTGCCAGCAGACGTTCCGGCGCCAGGGGTATGGAAGATGGCTACACCTTC	CASRRSGARGMEDGYTF
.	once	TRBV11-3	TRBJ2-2	TGTGCCAGCAGCTTAGCTACAGCGAACACCGGGGAGCTGTTTTTT	CASSLATANTGELFF
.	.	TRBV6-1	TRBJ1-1	TGTGCCAGCACGCGTTATTCTGAAGCTTTCTTT	CASTRYSEAFF
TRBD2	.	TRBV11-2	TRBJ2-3	TGTGCCAGCAGCTTAGAAGGGAGACTAGCGGGGAAGGAAGATACGCAGTATTTT	CASSLEGRLAGKEDTQYF
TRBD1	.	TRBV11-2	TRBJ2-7	TGTGCCAGCAGCTTAGATTACAGGGGGGAGCAGTACTTC	CASSLDYRGEQYF
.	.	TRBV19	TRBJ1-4	TGTGCCAGTAGTATGCAGGGAGGAGGGAATAATGAAAAACTGTTTTTT	CASSMQGGGNNEKLFF
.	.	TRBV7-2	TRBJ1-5	TGTGCCAGCAGCTTAGATGCGGGTCGGCCCCAGCATTTT	CASSLDAGRPQHF
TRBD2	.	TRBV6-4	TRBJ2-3	TGTGCCAGCAGTGACATAGCGGGGGGGCCTTTTACGCAGTATTTT	CASSDIAGGPFTQYF
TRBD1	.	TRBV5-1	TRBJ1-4	TGCGCCAGCTGGTCGGGACAGGGGGCAACTAATGAAAAACTGTTTTTT	CASWSGQGATNEKLFF
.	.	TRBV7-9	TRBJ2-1	TGTGCCAGCAGCACCACAGATTTTAGCTCCTACAATGAGCAGTTCTTC	CASSTTDFSSYNEQFF
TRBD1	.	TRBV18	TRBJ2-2	TGTGCCAGCTCAAGACCCCGAGGGACAGCGAACACCGGGGAGCTGTTTTTT	CASSRPRGTANTGELFF
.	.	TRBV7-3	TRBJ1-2	TGTGCCAGCAGCTTAAATGGAGATAACAGGAACTATGGCTACACCTTC	CASSLNGDNRNYGYTF
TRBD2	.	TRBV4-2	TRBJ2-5	TGTGCCAGCAGCCGGGAAACTAGCGGGGAGAAGTACTTC	CASSRETSGEKYF
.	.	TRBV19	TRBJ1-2	TGTGCCAGTAGTAGAATAAACAAGTATGGCTACACCTTC	CASSRINKYGYTF
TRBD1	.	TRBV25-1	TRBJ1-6	TGTGCCAGCAGTGAATCAGGGACAGGGGTTTCACCCCTCCACTTT	CASSESGTGVSPLHF
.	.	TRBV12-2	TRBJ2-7	TGTGCAAGTCGGCCTTTCCCCCGGAGGGACTACGAGCAGTACTTC	CASRPFPRRDYEQYF
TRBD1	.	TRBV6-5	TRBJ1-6	TGTGCCAGCAGTTACTTGGCGACAGGGTCGAATTCACCCCTCCACTTT	CASSYLATGSNSPLHF